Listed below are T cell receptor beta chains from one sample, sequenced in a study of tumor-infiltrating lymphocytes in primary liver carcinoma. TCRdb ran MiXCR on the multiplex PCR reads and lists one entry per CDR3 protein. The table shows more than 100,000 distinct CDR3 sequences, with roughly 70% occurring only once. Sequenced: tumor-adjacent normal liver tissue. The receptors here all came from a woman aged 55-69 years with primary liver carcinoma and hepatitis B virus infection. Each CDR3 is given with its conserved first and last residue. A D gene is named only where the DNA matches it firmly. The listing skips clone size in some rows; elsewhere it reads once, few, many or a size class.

CDR3 protein: CASSASSSYNEQLF; CDR3 DNA: TGTGCCAGCAGCGCGAGCAGCTCCTACAATGAGCAGCTCTTC; V gene: TRBV11-3; clone size: -; J gene: TRBJ2-1; D gene: -
CDR3 protein: CASSRLSLAPYNEQFF; CDR3 DNA: TGTGCCAGCTCCAGGTTGAGTCTAGCCCCCTACAATGAGCAGTTCTTC; V gene: TRBV7-9; clone size: -; J gene: TRBJ2-1; D gene: -
CDR3 protein: CAWSVVQTYEQYF; CDR3 DNA: TGTGCCTGGAGTGTAGTACAGACCTACGAGCAGTACTTC; V gene: TRBV30; clone size: once; J gene: TRBJ2-7; D gene: -
CDR3 protein: CSVRDRPTLATLHF; CDR3 DNA: TGCAGTGTTAGAGATAGACCTACCCTGGCCACCCTCCACTTT; V gene: TRBV20-1; clone size: -; J gene: TRBJ1-6; D gene: -
CDR3 protein: CSAVRTGNETQYF; CDR3 DNA: TGCAGCGCAGTTCGGACAGGGAACGAGACCCAGTACTTC; V gene: TRBV29-1; clone size: -; J gene: TRBJ2-5; D gene: TRBD1
CDR3 protein: CASSSYLGSGETQYF; CDR3 DNA: TGTGCCAGCAGTTCATACCTCGGGAGCGGGGAGACCCAGTACTTC; V gene: TRBV28; clone size: -; J gene: TRBJ2-5; D gene: -
CDR3 protein: CASPRASGTDTQYF; CDR3 DNA: TGTGCCAGCCCGAGGGCTAGCGGCACAGATACGCAGTATTTT; V gene: TRBV2; clone size: many; J gene: TRBJ2-3; D gene: -
CDR3 protein: CAISGSGNGYAF; CDR3 DNA: TGTGCCATCAGTGGATCAGGGAATGGCTACGCCTTC; V gene: TRBV10-3; clone size: -; J gene: TRBJ1-2; D gene: -
CDR3 protein: CSVGVFSVTNIYEQYF; CDR3 DNA: TGCAGCGTTGGTGTTTTTTCCGTGACTAACATCTACGAGCAGTACTTC; V gene: TRBV29-1; clone size: -; J gene: TRBJ2-7; D gene: -
CDR3 protein: CASSDVAGSTDTQYF; CDR3 DNA: TGTGCCAGCAGTGACGTAGCAGGGTCCACAGATACGCAGTATTTT; V gene: TRBV6-4; clone size: -; J gene: TRBJ2-3; D gene: -
CDR3 protein: CASSQRGAGFLYNEQFF; CDR3 DNA: TGTGCCAGCAGTCAGAGGGGGGCGGGATTTCTCTACAATGAGCAGTTCTTC; V gene: TRBV11-2; clone size: -; J gene: TRBJ2-1; D gene: -
CDR3 protein: CASSKLSILAGGPTDTQYF; CDR3 DNA: TGTGCCAGCAGCAAGCTTAGCATACTAGCGGGAGGGCCAACAGATACGCAGTATTTT; V gene: TRBV7-9; clone size: few; J gene: TRBJ2-3; D gene: TRBD2
CDR3 protein: CASSMARGGSYSEQFF; CDR3 DNA: TGTGCCAGTAGTATGGCGCGAGGGGGTTCCTACAGTGAGCAGTTCTTC; V gene: TRBV19; clone size: -; J gene: TRBJ2-1; D gene: -
CDR3 protein: CASSAQIDGETQYF; CDR3 DNA: TGCGCCAGCAGCGCACAGATAGATGGGGAGACCCAGTACTTC; V gene: TRBV11-2; clone size: -; J gene: TRBJ2-5; D gene: -
CDR3 protein: CASSHSDRAPAVEQFF; CDR3 DNA: TGTGCCAGCTCACACTCGGACAGGGCGCCGGCGGTTGAGCAGTTCTTC; V gene: TRBV18; clone size: few; J gene: TRBJ2-1; D gene: TRBD1
CDR3 protein: CASSSGTSVNIGELFF; CDR3 DNA: TGTGCCAGCAGCTCCGGGACTAGCGTTAACATCGGGGAGCTATTTTTT; V gene: TRBV6-1; clone size: -; J gene: TRBJ2-2; D gene: TRBD2
CDR3 protein: CVSSLGAGFGNTF; CDR3 DNA: TGTGTCAGCAGCTTAGGAGCCGGTTTTGGCAACACCTTC; V gene: TRBV11-2; clone size: once; J gene: TRBJ1-2; D gene: -
CDR3 protein: CASSYNRGSEAFF; CDR3 DNA: TGTGCCAGCAGTTATAACAGGGGGTCTGAAGCTTTCTTT; V gene: TRBV28; clone size: many; J gene: TRBJ1-1; D gene: TRBD1
CDR3 protein: CSVWATTKAFF; CDR3 DNA: TGCAGTGTTTGGGCAACCACTAAAGCTTTCTTT; V gene: TRBV29-1; clone size: -; J gene: TRBJ1-1; D gene: -
CDR3 protein: CACSQVGGDGHTF; CDR3 DNA: TGCGCCTGCAGCCAAGTGGGGGGAGACGGCCACACCTTC; V gene: TRBV4-1; clone size: -; J gene: TRBJ1-2; D gene: -
CDR3 protein: CASSTGTGVIDEQFF; CDR3 DNA: TGTGCCAGCAGCACCGGGACAGGGGTTATCGATGAGCAGTTCTTC; V gene: TRBV5-8; clone size: many; J gene: TRBJ2-1; D gene: TRBD1
CDR3 protein: CASSFWSLSDTQYF; CDR3 DNA: TGTGCCAGCAGTTTTTGGTCCTTATCAGATACGCAGTATTTT; V gene: TRBV12-3/TRBV12-4; clone size: many; J gene: TRBJ2-3; D gene: -
CDR3 protein: CTSNHTLAGGDEQFF; CDR3 DNA: TGTACCAGTAACCACACACTAGCGGGAGGCGATGAGCAGTTCTTC; V gene: TRBV11-2; clone size: -; J gene: TRBJ2-1; D gene: TRBD2
CDR3 protein: CASSVGGWTGSDEQYF; CDR3 DNA: TGTGCCAGTAGCGTAGGGGGGTGGACAGGGTCTGACGAGCAGTACTTC; V gene: TRBV9; clone size: -; J gene: TRBJ2-7; D gene: TRBD1
CDR3 protein: CASSVYGGGVEQYF; CDR3 DNA: TGTGCCAGCAGTGTGTATGGCGGGGGCGTCGAGCAGTACTTC; V gene: TRBV7-9; clone size: many; J gene: TRBJ2-7; D gene: -
CDR3 protein: CGAGTSTRGNEQFF; CDR3 DNA: TGCGGCGCTGGGACCTCGACTAGGGGCAATGAGCAGTTCTTC; V gene: TRBV29-1; clone size: -; J gene: TRBJ2-1; D gene: -
CDR3 protein: CASSQDIGELGYGYTF; CDR3 DNA: TGCGCCAGCAGCCAAGATATTGGCGAGTTGGGGTATGGCTACACCTTC; V gene: TRBV4-1; clone size: many; J gene: TRBJ1-2; D gene: -
CDR3 protein: CASSTIGGKAYGEQFF; CDR3 DNA: TGTGCCAGCAGCACGATAGGTGGGAAGGCTTACGGTGAGCAGTTCTTC; V gene: TRBV11-2; clone size: -; J gene: TRBJ2-1; D gene: -
CDR3 protein: CGSTFWTRGPANTGELFF; CDR3 DNA: TGTGGCAGCACCTTCTGGACCAGGGGACCTGCGAACACAGGGGAGCTGTTTTTT; V gene: TRBV6-2/TRBV6-3; clone size: -; J gene: TRBJ2-2; D gene: -
CDR3 protein: CVSSGLTEYNEQFF; CDR3 DNA: TGCGTCAGCAGTGGCCTAACGGAATACAATGAGCAGTTCTTC; V gene: TRBV10-2; clone size: once; J gene: TRBJ2-1; D gene: -
CDR3 protein: CRVEVTRDWDTQYF; CDR3 DNA: TGCAGAGTTGAAGTGACACGAGATTGGGATACGCAGTATTTT; V gene: TRBV29-1; clone size: -; J gene: TRBJ2-3; D gene: -
CDR3 protein: CANGDPGNTQYF; CDR3 DNA: TGTGCCAACGGTGACCCAGGAAATACGCAGTATTTT; V gene: TRBV6-1; clone size: -; J gene: TRBJ2-3; D gene: -
CDR3 protein: CASTFSGGESEQYF; CDR3 DNA: TGTGCCAGCACCTTTAGCGGTGGGGAGTCCGAGCAGTACTTC; V gene: TRBV6-1; clone size: many; J gene: TRBJ2-7; D gene: -
CDR3 protein: CASSFYREGPDIQYF; CDR3 DNA: TGTGCCAGCAGTTTTTATAGGGAGGGCCCGGACATTCAGTACTTC; V gene: TRBV28; clone size: many; J gene: TRBJ2-4; D gene: TRBD2
CDR3 protein: CASSFGGATNEKLFF; CDR3 DNA: TGTGCCAGCAGTTTCGGGGGTGCAACTAATGAAAAACTGTTTTTT; V gene: TRBV28; clone size: -; J gene: TRBJ1-4; D gene: -
CDR3 protein: CASSLESTNHGYAF; CDR3 DNA: TGTGCCAGCAGCTTAGAGTCTACTAACCATGGCTACGCCTTC; V gene: TRBV11-2; clone size: -; J gene: TRBJ1-2; D gene: -
CDR3 protein: CASSRGPPRGPYTDTQYF; CDR3 DNA: TGTGCCAGCAGTCGTGGCCCCCCTAGAGGCCCTTACACAGATACGCAGTATTTT; V gene: TRBV28; clone size: -; J gene: TRBJ2-3; D gene: -
CDR3 protein: CASRGVTYEQYF; CDR3 DNA: TGTGCCAGCAGGGGGGTGACCTACGAGCAGTACTTC; V gene: TRBV6-5; clone size: many; J gene: TRBJ2-7; D gene: -
CDR3 protein: CASRDMMVPQHF; CDR3 DNA: TGTGCCAGCAGGGACATGATGGTGCCCCAGCATTTT; V gene: TRBV6-1; clone size: -; J gene: TRBJ1-5; D gene: -
CDR3 protein: CTSTTTRSEQYF; CDR3 DNA: TGTACCAGCACCACAACTAGAAGCGAGCAGTACTTC; V gene: TRBV11-2; clone size: -; J gene: TRBJ2-7; D gene: -
CDR3 protein: CASSSGTPVNTQYF; CDR3 DNA: TGTGCCAGCAGCTCCGGGACTCCCGTTAATACGCAGTATTTT; V gene: TRBV5-4; clone size: many; J gene: TRBJ2-3; D gene: -
CDR3 protein: CASNSNGNSYEQYF; CDR3 DNA: TGTGCCAGCAACTCTAACGGGAACTCCTACGAGCAGTACTTC; V gene: TRBV11-2; clone size: -; J gene: TRBJ2-7; D gene: -
CDR3 protein: CANSYDTDPSGANVLTF; CDR3 DNA: TGTGCCAACAGTTACGATACGGATCCTTCTGGGGCCAACGTCCTGACTTTC; V gene: TRBV6-5; clone size: -; J gene: TRBJ2-6; D gene: -
CDR3 protein: CSVELPKETQYF; CDR3 DNA: TGCAGCGTTGAATTACCCAAAGAGACCCAGTACTTC; V gene: TRBV29-1; clone size: many; J gene: TRBJ2-5; D gene: -
CDR3 protein: CARSLIGWPNEQLF; CDR3 DNA: TGTGCCAGAAGCTTAATAGGGTGGCCCAATGAGCAGTTATTC; V gene: TRBV11-2; clone size: -; J gene: TRBJ2-1; D gene: -
CDR3 protein: CASSLPCAQYF; CDR3 DNA: TGTGCCAGCAGTCTTCCATGTGCGCAGTACTTT; V gene: TRBV6-6; clone size: -; J gene: TRBJ2-3; D gene: -
CDR3 protein: CASSYAGTGAGNTIYF; CDR3 DNA: TGTGCCAGCAGTTACGCCGGGACAGGGGCTGGAAACACCATATATTTT; V gene: TRBV6-5; clone size: many; J gene: TRBJ1-3; D gene: TRBD1
CDR3 protein: CASSFYLAEETQYF; CDR3 DNA: TGTGCCAGCAGCTTTTACCTAGCGGAAGAGACCCAGTACTTC; V gene: TRBV7-9; clone size: few; J gene: TRBJ2-5; D gene: TRBD2
CDR3 protein: CSVEESGVWTEAFF; CDR3 DNA: TGCAGCGTTGAAGAATCGGGGGTGTGGACTGAAGCTTTCTTT; V gene: TRBV29-1; clone size: many; J gene: TRBJ1-1; D gene: -
CDR3 protein: CVSKQNSGTNVLTF; CDR3 DNA: TGTGTCAGCAAACAGAACTCTGGGACCAACGTCCTGACTTTC; V gene: TRBV7-3; clone size: -; J gene: TRBJ2-6; D gene: -
CDR3 protein: CSFVRGRTGELFF; CDR3 DNA: TGTAGCTTTGTCAGGGGGCGCACCGGGGAGCTGTTTTTT; V gene: TRBV29-1; clone size: -; J gene: TRBJ2-2; D gene: TRBD1
CDR3 protein: CASILIPGAGAQYF; CDR3 DNA: TGTGCCAGCATCTTAATTCCGGGAGCAGGGGCCCAGTACTTC; V gene: TRBV11-2; clone size: -; J gene: TRBJ2-5; D gene: -
CDR3 protein: CACSRNMGQGFTGKLFF; CDR3 DNA: TGTGCTTGCAGCCGTAATATGGGACAGGGGTTTACCGGGAAGCTGTTTTTT; V gene: TRBV11-3; clone size: -; J gene: TRBJ2-2; D gene: TRBD1
CDR3 protein: CASSSRPEWGAYSGNTIYF; CDR3 DNA: TGTGCCAGCAGCTCACGCCCGGAATGGGGAGCATACTCTGGAAACACCATATATTTT; V gene: TRBV11-2; clone size: -; J gene: TRBJ1-3; D gene: -
CDR3 protein: CASASWDRARDRQYF; CDR3 DNA: TGTGCCAGCGCTTCCTGGGACAGGGCCAGAGATAGGCAGTATTTT; V gene: TRBV28; clone size: -; J gene: TRBJ2-3; D gene: TRBD1
CDR3 protein: CASSFSQGSHEQYF; CDR3 DNA: TGTGCCAGCAGCTTCTCCCAAGGATCCCACGAGCAGTATTTC; V gene: TRBV11-2; clone size: -; J gene: TRBJ2-7; D gene: -
CDR3 protein: CASSYLAGVYKQYF; CDR3 DNA: TGTGCCAGCAGTTACCTCGCGGGTGTCTACAAGCAGTACTTC; V gene: TRBV6-5; clone size: -; J gene: TRBJ2-7; D gene: -
CDR3 protein: CVSSQDRRPLNAEAFF; CDR3 DNA: TGCGTCAGCAGCCAAGATCGCAGGCCCCTGAACGCTGAAGCTTTCTTT; V gene: TRBV4-1; clone size: -; J gene: TRBJ1-1; D gene: -
CDR3 protein: CATSLHRASGYEQHF; CDR3 DNA: TGTGCCACCAGCTTACATCGTGCTAGCGGCTACGAGCAGCACTTC; V gene: TRBV11-3; clone size: -; J gene: TRBJ2-7; D gene: TRBD2